The 24 T cell receptor beta chains below all came from one sample that was sequenced in a study of blood T cell repertoires in COVID-19 (dated by TCRdb to 2018 to 2020). Library creation used the immunoSEQ multiplex PCR assay. TCRdb limited this immuneACCESS table to in-frame rearrangements with V and J called. A share of clones is missing; checked studies link under half to unresolved V genes, and the rest is unexplained. In all, the sample holds roughly 140,000 clones, and 70% to 90% of those were seen once. In total, the top ten clones hold roughly 5.3% of the sample. Sequencing was done on a sample of peripheral blood. These receptors were collected from a woman between 45 and 60 years old with acute or convalescent COVID-19.

In this sample, this clone turned up a few times. The genes are TRBV2 and TRBJ1-2, with D perhaps matching TRBD1 (6 bases). V lost 7 bases and J 7 bases, leaving 25 bases between the germline ends. This CDR3 is built from 16 residues. The germline CDR1 and CDR2 sequences are SNHLY and FYNNEI. The CDR3 bases are TGTGCCAGCACTAGGACAGTTGAACTGGTACTAAGTGGCTACACCTTC. Translated: CASTRTVELVLSGYTF.

As concerns this clone: A junction boundary mismatches the germline segment, possibly from a read error. The chain couples TRBV3-1 (or the pseudogene TRBV3-2) to TRBJ2-7; D is unresolved. The germline V gene encodes CDR1 LGHDT and CDR2 YNNKEL (reference sequence). CDR3 length: 16 residues. The CDR3 here is CASGQAHRVSSYEQYF. CDR3 nucleotides: TGTGCCAGCGGCCAAGCTCATCGGGTAAGCTCCTACGAGCAGTACTTC.

The chain couples TRBV3-1 (or the pseudogene TRBV3-2) to TRBJ1-1; D gene ambiguous. V dropped 0 bases and J dropped 4 bases, with 6 bases sitting between them. The CDR3 loop spans 13 amino acids. Germline V gene data show CDR1 as LGHDT and CDR2 as YNNKEL (reference sequence). CDR3 amino acids: CASSQDRSTEAFF. In DNA form, the CDR3 reads TGTGCCAGCAGCCAAGATAGGAGCACTGAAGCTTTCTTT.

The chain has TRBV7-3 and TRBJ1-2; D is ambiguous. V was pared by 6 bases and J by 4 bases, with 18 bases between. Germline values: CDR1 SGHTA, CDR2 FQGTGA. The CDR3 runs to 15 residues. CDR3 DNA: TGTGCCAGCAGACCCGCGAATTTTCAAACCTATGGCTACACCTTC. Its translation is CASRPANFQTYGYTF.

J is TRBJ1-5 and V is TRBV19; TRBD1 matches at 10 bases. There are 15 residues in the CDR3. Unmatched junction bases numbered 9, after V lost 6 bases and J lost 7 bases. The germline gives CDR1 LNHDA, CDR2 SQIVND (reference sequence). DNA for the CDR3: TGTGCCAGTAGAAATTGGGGGACAGGGGAACAGCCCCAGCATTTT. It translates to CASRNWGTGEQPQHF.

V gene TRBV4-3 combines with J gene TRBJ1-5, with TRBD1 matching over 10 bases. The CDR3 runs to 15 residues. The V segment lost 4 bases and the J segment 0 bases; nucleotides outside the gene matches: 0. Germline CDR1 reads LGHNA; CDR2 reads YSLEER. CDR3 nucleotide sequence: TGCGCCAGCAGCCGGGACAGGGGTAGCAATCAGCCCCAGCATTTT. Its translation is CASSRDRGSNQPQHF.

CDR3 DNA sequence: TGTGCCAGCAGCTTACAAGGGACTAGCGGCACAGATACGCAGTATTTT. It specifies CASSLQGTSGTDTQYF. The J gene is TRBJ2-3, the V gene TRBV7-3; 10 nucleotides align to TRBD2. Germline-derived CDR1 and CDR2 are SGHTA and FQGTGA. The J segment lost 1 base and the V segment lost 2 bases, leaving 3 bases of the junction unmatched. This CDR3 comprises 16 residues.

CDR3 DNA sequence: TGTGCCAGTAGTGAGGGATCCTCTAACACCGGGGAGCTGTTTTTT. Its protein is CASSEGSSNTGELFF. V and J are TRBV19 and TRBJ2-2; a possible D gene is TRBD2 (5 bases). Trimming removed 5 bases from V and 2 bases from J, with 12 bases in between. Germline CDR1 LNHDA, CDR2 SQIVND (reference sequence). The CDR3 runs to 15 residues.

This sequence joins TRBV11-2 and TRBJ1-1, with 8 positions matching TRBD1. This CDR3 contains 14 residues. V shed 2 bases and J 4 bases; nucleotides not matched to a gene: 3. Germline V gives CDR1 SGHAT, CDR2 FQNNGV. The CDR3 DNA sequence: TGTGCCAGCAGCTTACTTGACAGGGGCACTGAAGCTTTCTTT. Its protein product is CASSLLDRGTEAFF.

This chain connects TRBV6-5 to TRBJ1-1, with D possibly being TRBD1 (6 bases). In germline, CDR1 is MNHEY, CDR2 SVGAGI. CDR3 length: 15 amino acids. Trimming pared 7 bases from V and 0 bases from J, leaving 15 bases between. DNA of the CDR3: TGTGCCAGCACGGCGGGGGCGTGGATGAACACTGAAGCTTTCTTT. It is translated as CASTAGAWMNTEAFF.

This clone was detected only once. The CDR3 reads CASSQGCPASGGNYNEQFF. The CDR3, as DNA: TGTGCCAGCAGCCAAGGTTGTCCGGCTAGCGGGGGGAACTACAATGAGCAGTTCTTC. This rearrangement joins TRBV3-1 (or the pseudogene TRBV3-2) to TRBJ2-1; 11 nucleotides align to TRBD2. CDR3 size: 19 residues. CDR1 and CDR2 (germline): LGHDT, YNNKEL (reference sequence). The trim removed 1 base at V and 3 bases at J, leaving 11 bases unmatched.

The V and J genes are TRBV7-2 and TRBJ1-5; D not certain. The germline V gene encodes CDR1 SGHTA and CDR2 FQGNSA. The CDR3 loop spans 15 amino acids. The V gene lost 5 bases and the J gene lost 0 bases, with 11 bases spanning the gap. The chain's CDR3 is CASSLGSDSNQPQHF. Written as DNA, the CDR3 is TGTGCCAGCAGCCTCGGGTCAGATAGCAATCAGCCCCAGCATTTT.

The chain recombines TRBV19 with TRBJ1-5, with D maybe TRBD1 (6 bases). Between the trimmed V and J ends, which lost 5 bases and 4 bases, there was a span of 9 bases. Germline V lookup: CDR1 LNHDA, CDR2 SQIVND (reference sequence). CDR3 length: 13 residues. Written as DNA, the CDR3 is TGTGCCAGTAGTCAGGGGAAGAATCAGCCCCAGCATTTT. This gives the protein CASSQGKNQPQHF.

In its sample, this clone was seen a few times. The chain employs TRBV20-1 and TRBJ1-4; the D is unclear. Between the trimmed V and J ends, which lost 3 bases and 4 bases, there was a span of 6 bases. Germline CDR1 reads DFQATT; CDR2 reads SNEGSKA (reference sequence). This CDR3 is built from 12 residues. CDR3 residues: CSASLNNEKLFF. CDR3 DNA sequence: TGCAGTGCTAGTCTTAATAATGAAAAACTGTTTTTT.

This CDR3 is CATSDLGGEGDTQYF. CDR3 sequence (DNA): TGTGCCACCAGTGATTTGGGAGGCGAAGGAGATACGCAGTATTTT. The rearrangement links TRBV24-1 to TRBJ2-3, with a possible D match to TRBD2 (5 bases). The germline V gene has CDR1 KGHDR and CDR2 SFDVKD. CDR3 length: 15 amino acids. With 0 bases removed from V and 5 bases from J, the gap between germline ends came to 11 bases.

The CDR3 DNA is TGTGCCAGCAGTCAAGCACGGGACAGGGGCCGTAACGAGCAGTACTTC. Translated, it gives CASSQARDRGRNEQYF. The chain recombines TRBV6-2 or TRBV6-3 with TRBJ2-7; TRBD1 agrees at 10 bases. CDR1 and CDR2 from the germline V gene are MNHEY and SVGEGT. The CDR3 spans 16 residues. Trimming took 5 bases from V and 5 from J; bases not matched to a gene: 12.

V usage is TRBV6-2 or TRBV6-3 and J usage is TRBJ1-5; D remains ambiguous. Germline loops: CDR1 MNHEY, CDR2 SVGEGT. V was shortened by 0 bases and J by 7 bases, with 10 bases between the two germline ends. The CDR3 runs 14 residues. The CDR3 region has the DNA TGTGCCAGCAGTTACTCGGGCCCGAGACAGCCCCAGCATTTT. Translating gives CASSYSGPRQPQHF.

The CDR3 nucleotides read TGTGCCAGCAGACTCGGACAGGGGGCAAGACAGCCCCAGCATTTT. It codes for CASRLGQGARQPQHF. J is TRBJ1-5 and V is TRBV2, with 11 bases aligning to TRBD1. Germline V CDR1 and CDR2: SNHLY, FYNNEI. Germline trimming cut 6 bases from V and 7 bases from J; bases unmatched to any gene: 8. The CDR3 runs 15 residues.

The chain combines TRBV18 with TRBJ2-1; TRBD2 matches at 9 bases. CDR1 and CDR2 from the germline V gene are KGHSH and LQKENI. The V gene end was trimmed by 3 bases and the J gene end by 16 bases; junction bases not matched to a gene: 10. The CDR3 has 13 amino acids. The CDR3 spells CASSPRPAGGDFF. DNA for the CDR3: TGTGCCAGCTCACCCCGGCCCGCGGGGGGGGATTTCTTC.

This clone was counted once. This chain links TRBV3-1 (or the pseudogene TRBV3-2) with TRBJ1-3; 7 nucleotides match TRBD1. Trimming took 6 bases from V and 0 from J; bases not matched to a gene: 14. This CDR3 has 18 amino acids. The germline CDR1 and CDR2 sequences are LGHDT and YNNKEL (reference sequence). CDR3 bases: TGTGCCAGCAGACGTACCCGACAGGGATCAATCTCTGGAAACACCATATATTTT. This sequence encodes CASRRTRQGSISGNTIYF.

The DNA for the CDR3 is TGTGCCAGCAGGACAGGGCAAGCTAACTATGGCTACACCTTC. This gives the protein CASRTGQANYGYTF. The chain is built from TRBV6-5 and TRBJ1-2; TRBD1 matches 7 bases. Germline assignment: CDR1 MNHEY and CDR2 SVGAGI. The CDR3 runs 14 residues. V trimming: 6 bases; J trimming: 0 bases; junction bases outside the gene matches: 4.

This clone has more than one count but fewer than ten. The V gene is TRBV7-2, the J gene TRBJ1-5; TRBD1 is a possible D gene (5 bases). Germline CDR1 reads SGHTA; CDR2 reads FQGNSA. Trimming shortened V by 5 bases and J by 2 bases, and 19 bases separated the two germline ends. The CDR3 is 17 residues long. The chain's CDR3 is CASSPQAWRGGNQPQHF. CDR3 nucleotides: TGTGCCAGCAGCCCTCAGGCGTGGAGGGGAGGCAATCAGCCCCAGCATTTT.

The chain employs TRBV28 and TRBJ2-7; the D gene is possibly TRBD2 (6 bases). V was trimmed by 6 bases and J by 1 base, leaving 13 bases between them. The germline CDR1 and CDR2 sequences are MDHEN and SYDVKM. The CDR3 sequence is 14 residues long. The CDR3 sequence is CASSTGTPSYEQYF. The CDR3 nucleotides are TGTGCCAGCAGCACCGGGACTCCATCCTACGAGCAGTACTTC.

This clone was picked up one time. The J gene is TRBJ2-1, the V gene TRBV9, with 7 bases identical to TRBD2. Germline V gene lookup returns CDR1 SGDLS and CDR2 YYNGEE. CDR3 length: 13 amino acids. J lost 10 bases, V lost 6 bases, and 10 bases had no gene match. The CDR3 spells CASNLMGGLEQFF. DNA of the CDR3: TGTGCCAGCAACCTTATGGGGGGGTTGGAGCAGTTCTTC. Drawing the rest from reference TRBV9 and TRBJ2-1, the complete variable domain is DSGVTQTPKHLITATGQRVTLRCSPRSGDLSVYWYQQSLDQGLQFLIQYYNGEERAKGNILERFSAQQFPDLHSELNLSSLELGDSALYFCASNLMGGLEQFFGPGTRLTVL.